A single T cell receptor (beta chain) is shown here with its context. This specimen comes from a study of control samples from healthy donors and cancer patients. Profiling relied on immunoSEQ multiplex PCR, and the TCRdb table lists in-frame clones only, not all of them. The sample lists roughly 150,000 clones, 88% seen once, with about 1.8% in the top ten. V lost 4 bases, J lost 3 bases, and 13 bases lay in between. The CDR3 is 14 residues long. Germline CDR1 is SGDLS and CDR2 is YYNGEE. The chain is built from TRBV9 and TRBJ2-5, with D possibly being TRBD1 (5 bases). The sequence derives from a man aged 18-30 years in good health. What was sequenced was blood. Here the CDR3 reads CASSSGQGKETQYF. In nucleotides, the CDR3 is TGTGCCAGCAGCTCCGGCCAGGGTAAAGAGACCCAGTACTTC.